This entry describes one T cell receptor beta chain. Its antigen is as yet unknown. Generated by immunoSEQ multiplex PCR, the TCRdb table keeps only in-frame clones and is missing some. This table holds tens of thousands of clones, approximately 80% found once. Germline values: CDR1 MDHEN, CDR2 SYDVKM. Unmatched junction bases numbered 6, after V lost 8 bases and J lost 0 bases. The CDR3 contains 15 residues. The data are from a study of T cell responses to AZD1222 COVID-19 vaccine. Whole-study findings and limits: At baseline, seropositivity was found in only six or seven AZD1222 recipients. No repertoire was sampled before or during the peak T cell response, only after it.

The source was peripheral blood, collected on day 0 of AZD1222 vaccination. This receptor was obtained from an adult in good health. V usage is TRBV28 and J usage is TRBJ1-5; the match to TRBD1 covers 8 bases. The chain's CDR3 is CASGPTGASNQPQHF. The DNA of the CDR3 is TGTGCCAGCGGCCCGACAGGGGCTAGCAATCAGCCCCAGCATTTT. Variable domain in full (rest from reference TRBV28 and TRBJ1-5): DVKVTQSSRYLVKRTGEKVFLECVQDMDHENMFWYRQDPGLGLRLIYFSYDVKMKEKGDIPEGYSVSREKKERFSLILESASTNQTSMYLCASGPTGASNQPQHFGDGTRLSIL.